The present entry profiles one TCR beta chain with its context. Its antigen is currently unknown. Researchers used genomic DNA as the template to profile TCR beta VDJ and CDR3. TCRdb independently ran MiXCR on the reads; one entry per CDR3 protein. This table holds around 64,000 distinct CDR3 sequences, less than 65% found once. There are 17 residues in the CDR3. This record comes from a study of CD8+CD57+ T cells in acquired aplastic anemia. For the study at large: An average of roughly 3 ug of DNA was obtained from sorted CD4+ and CD8+ cells.

General study points: Patients and controls shared twenty-nine CD8+ CDR3 sequences.

Sequenced input: sorted CD4+, CD8+, or CD8+CD57+ T cells (not recorded which) from PBMCs. The rearrangement joins TRBV12-3 or TRBV12-4 to TRBJ2-3; 12 bases agree with TRBD2. The J call is in doubt because the DNA end fits TRBJ2-1 better. The TCR sequence derives from a human donor in good health, serving as a control. CDR3 protein: CASSGIQGTSGYNEQFF. CDR3 sequence (DNA): TGTGCCAGCAGTGGAATACAGGGGACTAGCGGGTACAATGAGCAGTTCTTC.